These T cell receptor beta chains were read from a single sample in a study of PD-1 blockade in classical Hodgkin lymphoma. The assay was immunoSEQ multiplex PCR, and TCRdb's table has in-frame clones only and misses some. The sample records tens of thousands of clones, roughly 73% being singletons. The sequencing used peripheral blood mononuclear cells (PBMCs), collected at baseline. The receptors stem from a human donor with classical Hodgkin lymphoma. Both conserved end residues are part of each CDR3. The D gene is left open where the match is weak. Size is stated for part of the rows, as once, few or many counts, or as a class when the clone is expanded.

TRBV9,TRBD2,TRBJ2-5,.,CASSTTGTSGETQYF,TGTGCCAGCAGCACCACCGGGACTAGCGGCGAGACCCAGTACTTC
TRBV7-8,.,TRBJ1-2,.,CALGDGVYGYTF,TGTGCCTTGGGGGACGGAGTCTATGGCTACACCTTC
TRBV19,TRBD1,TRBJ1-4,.,CASSSLAGQFNEKLFF,TGTGCCAGTAGTTCCCTCGCGGGACAGTTTAATGAAAAACTGTTTTTT
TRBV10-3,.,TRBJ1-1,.,CATVREATRIAFF,TGTGCCACGGTTCGCGAGGCCACCAGAATAGCTTTCTTT
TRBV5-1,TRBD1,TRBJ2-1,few,CASSPTPDRGNEQFF,TGCGCCAGCAGCCCCACCCCCGACAGGGGCAATGAGCAGTTCTTC
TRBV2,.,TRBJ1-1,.,CASSEGRAFF,TGTGCCAGCAGTGAAGGTCGGGCTTTCTTT
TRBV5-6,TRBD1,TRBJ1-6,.,CASRSTPGTGVNSPLHF,TGTGCCAGCAGATCTACCCCCGGGACAGGGGTAAATTCACCCCTCCACTTT
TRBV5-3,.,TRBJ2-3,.,CARRWAKEASTDTQYF,TGTGCCAGAAGATGGGCCAAGGAGGCTAGCACAGATACGCAGTATTTT
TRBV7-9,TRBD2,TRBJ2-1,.,CASSAAGLAKGQFF,TGTGCCAGCAGCGCCGCAGGACTAGCGAAGGGGCAGTTCTTC
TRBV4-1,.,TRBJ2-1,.,CASSPYPSNEQFF,TGCGCCAGCAGCCCCTACCCCAGCAATGAGCAGTTCTTC
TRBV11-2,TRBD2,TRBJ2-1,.,CASSLERGGTEQFF,TGTGCCAGCAGCTTAGAGCGGGGGGGAACTGAGCAGTTCTTC